This passage covers 32 T cell receptor beta chains from one sample sequenced in a study of neoadjuvant anti-PD-1 for oral cavity cancer. Time point in this sample: after neoadjuvant nivolumab, at surgical resection. The protocol was immunoSEQ multiplex PCR, while the TCRdb copy is restricted to in-frame clones and leaves out a portion. In the table there are about 42,000 clones, 75% to 80% of which are singletons. The sample here was PBMCs, taken after nivolumab (anti-PD-1) treatment. Receptors originate from a person aged 40 to 85 with oral cavity squamous cell carcinoma.

This clone has a single count. This chain joins TRBV18 and TRBJ1-6; no definite D call. The CDR3 runs 19 residues. Between the trimmed V and J ends, which lost 2 bases and 9 bases, there was a span of 26 bases. CDR1 KGHSH and CDR2 LQKENI come from the germline V gene. CDR3 in amino acids: CASSPRTDQKGGSGSPLHF. The CDR3 DNA reads as TGTGCCAGCTCACCAAGGACGGATCAAAAGGGAGGATCAGGTTCACCCCTCCACTTT.

This chain connects TRBV5-6 to TRBJ1-5; TRBD1 might be the D (5 bases). The CDR3 length is 16 residues. Germline V gene sequence: CDR1 SGHDT, CDR2 YYEEEE. The germline V and J ends were trimmed by 3 bases and 2 bases, with 15 bases remaining between them. CDR3 region: CASSSLGGTGNQPQHF. Written as DNA, the CDR3 is TGTGCCAGCAGCTCCCTCGGGGGAACGGGCAATCAGCCCCAGCATTTT.

In this sample, this clone turned up a few times. The chain couples TRBV23-1 to TRBJ2-7; TRBD2 might be the D (5 bases). TRBV23-1 is an ORF, with its function uncertain. Trimming took 0 bases from V and 3 from J, leaving 18 bases between them. CDR3 length: 17 amino acids. CDR3 DNA: TGCGCCAGCAGTCAATCGTCTAGCCCGGTGGTTGGCTACGAGCAGTACTTC. Protein product: CASSQSSSPVVGYEQYF.

This clone has more than one count but fewer than ten. The CDR3 reads CASSVDRGNTIYF. In nucleotides, the CDR3 is TGCGCCAGCAGCGTGGACAGGGGAAACACCATATATTTT. The chain uses TRBV5-1 and TRBJ1-3, with 7 bases fitting TRBD1. Germline V gene sequence: CDR1 SGHRS, CDR2 YFSETQ. The ends lost 4 bases at V and 4 bases at J; junction bases unmatched: 2. CDR3 length: 13 residues.

The gene calls are TRBV6-5 and TRBJ1-2, with no clear D. V was trimmed by 1 base and J by 6 bases, leaving 9 bases between them. Germline lookup yields CDR1 MNHEY and CDR2 SVGAGI. The CDR3 loop spans 13 amino acids. The CDR3 coding sequence is TGTGCCAGCAGTTACTTCGGGAGTAATGGCTACACCTTC. Its protein product is CASSYFGSNGYTF.

The chain couples TRBV6-5 to TRBJ2-3, with a weak D call TRBD2 (5 bases). Germline V gives CDR1 MNHEY, CDR2 SVGAGI. Between the trimmed V and J ends, which lost 0 bases and 3 bases, there was a span of 10 bases. The CDR3 runs to 15 residues. Here the CDR3 DNA reads TGTGCCAGCAGTTACTCGAGGGTCCGGACAGATACGCAGTATTTT. Translated: CASSYSRVRTDTQYF.

The chain links TRBV6-1 to TRBJ1-5; D is unclear. This CDR3 spans 13 amino acids. Trimming removed 3 bases at V and 3 bases at J, with 6 bases between. From germline, CDR1 is MNHNS and CDR2 SASEGT. CDR3 sequence: CASSDRINQPQHF. CDR3 coding DNA: TGTGCCAGCAGTGACAGAATCAATCAGCCCCAGCATTTT.

The chain carries TRBV9 and TRBJ1-2, with D perhaps matching TRBD1 (5 bases). The V gene's germline CDR1 is SGDLS and CDR2 YYNGEE. The length of the CDR3 is 15 residues. Trimming took off 4 bases at V and 8 bases at J, with 21 bases between the two ends. CDR3 DNA: TGTGCCAGCAGCTCCCCGGGGGGGTTCTCTGGAGGCTACACCTTC. It yields the protein CASSSPGGFSGGYTF.

The rearrangement joins TRBV5-4 to TRBJ2-2; maybe TRBD2 (5 bases). V lost 2 bases to trimming and J lost 6 bases, with 17 bases between them. The CDR3 contains 16 residues. Germline V lookup: CDR1 SGHNT, CDR2 YYREEE (reference sequence). The CDR3 sequence: CASSFGTSFSPGELFF. CDR3 coding DNA: TGTGCCAGCAGCTTTGGTACTAGTTTTAGCCCCGGGGAGCTGTTTTTT.

The chain couples TRBV6-5 to TRBJ1-1, with 7 nucleotides matching TRBD1. The V gene end was trimmed by 1 base and the J gene end by 1 base; junction bases not matched to a gene: 3. Germline CDR1 MNHEY, CDR2 SVGAGI. The CDR3 has 15 residues. The CDR3 sequence: CASSYYRGKNTEAFF. Written as DNA, the CDR3 is TGTGCCAGCAGTTACTACAGGGGAAAGAACACTGAAGCTTTCTTT.

This clone has only a few counts. The rearrangement joins TRBV6-5 to TRBJ1-2; no definite D call. CDR1 MNHEY and CDR2 SVGAGI come from the germline V gene. The CDR3 runs 13 residues. V was clipped by 2 bases and J by 3 bases, with 7 bases between them. CDR3 sequence reads: CASSYGGHYGYTF. CDR3 bases: TGTGCCAGCAGTTACGGCGGCCACTATGGCTACACCTTC.

The chain links TRBV5-6 to TRBJ2-7, with 11 bases aligning to TRBD1. CDR3 size: 18 residues. V lost 2 bases, J lost 3 bases, and 13 bases stayed unmatched. Germline V gene sequence: CDR1 SGHDT, CDR2 YYEEEE. This CDR3 is CASSFRTGGSPALYEQYF. DNA of the CDR3: TGTGCCAGCAGCTTCAGGACAGGGGGCTCACCCGCCCTCTACGAGCAGTACTTC. Combining the CDR3 with reference TRBV5-6 and TRBJ2-7 gives the whole variable domain DAGVTQSPTHLIKTRGQQVTLRCSPKSGHDTVSWYQQALGQGPQFIFQYYEEEERQRGNFPDRFSGHQFPNYSSELNVNALLLGDSALYLCASSFRTGGSPALYEQYFGPGTRLTVT.

V and J are TRBV7-6 and TRBJ1-1; no reliable D call. Deletions cut 3 bases from V and 11 bases from J, with 13 bases between. This CDR3 has 12 residues. Per germline, CDR1 SGHVS and CDR2 FNYEAQ. As DNA, the CDR3 is TGTGCCAGCAGCTTGAATATGTTGCCGGCTTTCTTT. Amino acid sequence: CASSLNMLPAFF.

J is TRBJ1-5 and V is TRBV7-9; D not resolved. The CDR3 length is 16 residues. The V end lost 2 bases, the J end lost 2 bases, and 13 bases lay between the germline ends. Germline CDR1 is SEHNR and CDR2 is FQNEAQ (reference sequence). The CDR3 protein is CASSLSGRSGNQPQHF. CDR3 nucleotide sequence: TGTGCCAGCAGCTTATCGGGGAGGAGCGGCAATCAGCCCCAGCATTTT.

The chain is built from TRBV27 and TRBJ1-2, with D hard to call. The germline gives CDR1 MNHEY, CDR2 SMNVEV (reference sequence). This CDR3 spans 13 amino acids. Deletions cut 8 bases from V and 2 bases from J, with 12 bases between. The CDR3 bases are TGTGCCAGCTCGAAAGCCAGGAACTATGGCTACACCTTC. This sequence encodes CASSKARNYGYTF.

The table lists this clone with a few counts. CDR3 DNA: TGTGCCAGCAGTCGGTTCGGGGGAGAAGCTTTCTTT. Residues: CASSRFGGEAFF. The rearrangement uses TRBV6-1 and TRBJ1-1; D may be TRBD1 (5 bases). The germline gives CDR1 MNHNS, CDR2 SASEGT. The ends were cut back, 5 bases at V and 8 bases at J, with 12 bases in the middle. The CDR3 covers 12 residues.

This clone was counted a single time. This sequence joins TRBV28 and TRBJ2-2; D remains unclear. V was cut by 1 base and J by 3 bases, with 9 bases left in between. Per germline, CDR1 MDHEN and CDR2 SYDVKM. This CDR3 contains 15 residues. The DNA for the CDR3 is TGTGCCAGCAGTTTATTAGTGGTGGACACCGGGGAGCTGTTTTTT. Protein sequence: CASSLLVVDTGELFF.

This clone was detected only a few times. Other DNA sequences of this sample code for an identical CDR3. The CDR3 protein is CASRRTGDGYTF. The CDR3 coding sequence is TGTGCCAGCAGGCGTACAGGGGATGGCTACACCTTC. The gene calls are TRBV6-5 and TRBJ1-2, with 7 bases identical to TRBD1. Germline loops: CDR1 MNHEY, CDR2 SVGAGI. V lost 6 bases to trimming and J lost 6 bases; unmatched junction nucleotides: 4. The CDR3 is 12 amino acids.

The chain recombines TRBV28 with TRBJ1-6; D may be TRBD1 (6 bases). V was cut by 2 bases and J by 13 bases, with 21 bases left in between. CDR1 is MDHEN and CDR2 is SYDVKM in the germline V gene. The CDR3 runs to 16 residues. The CDR3 loop is CASSLRQDLLVFPLHF. The DNA for the CDR3 is TGTGCCAGCAGTTTACGACAGGATTTATTAGTGTTCCCCCTCCACTTT.

This clone was detected only a few times. The chain couples TRBV7-3 to TRBJ1-1, with D hard to call. Trimming pared 2 bases from V and 5 bases from J, leaving 12 bases between. The CDR3 runs 14 residues. Germline lookup yields CDR1 SGHTA and CDR2 FQGTGA. CDR3 in DNA: TGTGCCAGCAGCTTACTACCGATGGGTACTGAAGCTTTCTTT. It specifies CASSLLPMGTEAFF.

The chain couples TRBV11-2 to TRBJ2-3; tentatively, D is TRBD2 (6 bases). Trimming removed 4 bases at V and 0 bases at J, with 14 bases between. CDR3 length: 16 residues. CDR1 SGHAT and CDR2 FQNNGV come from the germline V gene. Here the CDR3 reads CASSSGLGASTDTQYF. CDR3 in DNA: TGTGCCAGCAGCTCGGGACTGGGAGCGAGCACAGATACGCAGTATTTT.

The chain combines TRBV11-2 with TRBJ2-3; no reliable D call. Deletions cut 5 bases from V and 5 bases from J, with 8 bases between. CDR3 length: 12 amino acids. The germline V gene encodes CDR1 SGHAT and CDR2 FQNNGV. CDR3 in DNA: TGTGCCAGCAGCCCCACCCAAGATACGCAGTATTTT. This translates into CASSPTQDTQYF.

The DNA of the CDR3 is TGTGCCATCGAGGCTCCGGGCACAGATACGCAGTATTTT. This translates into CAIEAPGTDTQYF. The chain couples TRBV10-3 to TRBJ2-3; D remains ambiguous. Per germline, CDR1 ENHRY and CDR2 SYGVKD. CDR3 size: 13 residues. Trimming shortened V by 8 bases and J by 1 base, and 10 bases separated the two germline ends.

The V call is TRBV6-4, the J call TRBJ1-1; the match to TRBD1 covers 7 bases. Germline V gives CDR1 MRHNA, CDR2 SNTAGT. This CDR3 has 15 residues. The V and J ends lost 4 bases and 1 base, in that order; junction bases with no gene match: 6. CDR3 nucleotide sequence: TGTGCCAGCAGTGTTTCAAACAGGGGGAACACTGAAGCTTTCTTT. It encodes CASSVSNRGNTEAFF.

Details on this clone: The junction does not match germline at one end; this may be a read error. The V and J genes are TRBV5-1 and TRBJ2-7; 8 bases match TRBD1. Per the germline V gene, CDR1 is SGHRS and CDR2 is YFSETQ. The CDR3 is made up of 13 amino acids. The CDR3 bases are TGCGCCAGCACCTTGGACAGGGACTACGAGCAGTACTTC. Its translation: CASTLDRDYEQYF.

This clone has only one observation. The chain carries TRBV5-5 and TRBJ1-5; D is uncertain. The CDR3 loop spans 14 amino acids. Trimming took 1 base from V and 2 from J, leaving 7 bases between them. Germline V gene data show CDR1 as SGHKS and CDR2 as YYEKEE (reference sequence). The CDR3 DNA is TGTGCCAGCAGCTTGCCCGGGGGCAATCAGCCCCAGCATTTT. It codes for CASSLPGGNQPQHF.

J is TRBJ1-4 and V is TRBV6-1, with D unclear. V lost 7 bases and J lost 3, with 12 bases in between. In germline, CDR1 is MNHNS, CDR2 SASEGT. This CDR3 comprises 14 residues. The CDR3 DNA sequence: TGTGCCAGCAAGAAGGAACGGTCTAATGAAAAACTGTTTTTT. Translating gives CASKKERSNEKLFF.

The rearrangement joins TRBV11-2 to TRBJ1-1; D remains unclear. The CDR3 extends over 13 amino acids. The V gene's germline CDR1 is SGHAT and CDR2 FQNNGV. With 2 bases removed from V and 0 bases from J, the gap between germline ends came to 4 bases. CDR3 amino acids: CASSLYLNTEAFF. Written as DNA, the CDR3 is TGTGCCAGCAGCTTATACCTGAACACTGAAGCTTTCTTT.

As to this clone: The germline gene is not matched at one end of the junction; a read error may be the cause. The chain couples TRBV15 to TRBJ2-3; 9 nucleotides agree with TRBD2. Germline CDR1 reads LNHNV; CDR2 reads YYDKDF (reference sequence). The CDR3 is 15 residues long. This chain's CDR3 is CATSLQAGGPDTQYF. As DNA, the CDR3 is TGTGCCACCAGCCTGCAAGCGGGGGGACCAGACACGCAGTATTTT. The whole variable domain, filled in from reference TRBV15 and TRBJ2-3, reads DAMVIQNPRYQVTQFGKPVTLSCSQTLNHNVMYWYQQKSSQAPKLLFHYYDKDFNNEADTPDNFQSRRPNTSFCFLDIRSPGLGDTAMYLCATSLQAGGPDTQYFGPGTRLTVL.

The CDR3 DNA reads TGTGCCAGCAGTGAAGGGACTTTCTCAGATACGCAGTATTTT. It encodes CASSEGTFSDTQYF. The chain uses TRBV6-1 and TRBJ2-3; tentatively, D is TRBD2 (5 bases). This CDR3 has 14 residues. V was pared by 1 base and J by 4 bases, with 9 bases between. Germline loops: CDR1 MNHNS, CDR2 SASEGT.

V usage is TRBV6-5 and J usage is TRBJ1-5; D possibly corresponds to TRBD1 (5 bases). The V gene lost 3 bases and the J gene lost 3 bases, with 12 bases spanning the gap. CDR3 length: 15 amino acids. Germline CDR1 is MNHEY and CDR2 is SVGAGI. CDR3 DNA sequence: TGTGCCAGCAGTTATACCGGGACGGCCAATCAGCCCCAGCATTTT. Protein: CASSYTGTANQPQHF.

The rearrangement uses TRBV5-1 and TRBJ2-2; tentatively, D is TRBD1 (6 bases). This CDR3 is 16 amino acids long. Germline assignment: CDR1 SGHRS and CDR2 YFSETQ. V lost 1 base, J lost 6 bases, and 16 bases lay in between. In DNA form, the CDR3 reads TGCGCCAGCAGCTTGAAAATGGTGTCAGGGGCCGGGGAGCTGTTTTTT. Its protein product is CASSLKMVSGAGELFF. Using reference TRBV5-1 and TRBJ2-2 for the parts outside the CDR3, the full variable domain is KAGVTQTPRYLIKTRGQQVTLSCSPISGHRSVSWYQQTPGQGLQFLFEYFSETQRNKGNFPGRFSGRQFSNSRSEMNVSTLELGDSALYLCASSLKMVSGAGELFFGEGSRLTVL.